Below are 6 T cell receptor beta chains sequenced from a single sample in a study of shared clonotypes between healthy human individuals. The repertoire was sequenced with immunoSEQ multiplex PCR; TCRdb's copy has only in-frame clones and lacks some. The table has around 690,000 clones, about 90% seen once. Sequences were obtained from memory CD8+ T cells from PBMCs. Described subset: CD45RO+ cells pooled with CCR7-negative TemRA cells. The receptors originated from a man between 18 and 29 years old in good health. Some clones in this sample may be carry-over from other donors' samples.

V and J are TRBV6-1 and TRBJ2-7, with 10 bases aligning to TRBD1. This CDR3 comprises 17 residues. The V and J ends lost 4 bases and 0 bases, in that order; junction bases with no gene match: 9. Germline V gives CDR1 MNHNS, CDR2 SASEGT. The CDR3 nucleotides read TGTGCCAGCAGTGTGATATCTCGGGACAGGGGCTCCTACGAGCAGTACTTC. It yields the protein CASSVISRDRGSYEQYF.

This chain connects TRBV2 to TRBJ2-1; 7 bases line up with TRBD2. The CDR3 runs 13 residues. Germline CDR1 is SNHLY and CDR2 is FYNNEI. With V trimmed by 0 bases and J by 9 bases, 2 bases remained unmatched. The CDR3 DNA is TGTGCCAGCAGTGAAGCTAGGGAGGGTGAGCAGTTCTTC. Translated, it gives CASSEAREGEQFF.

This chain uses TRBV27 with TRBJ2-3, with D possibly called TRBD1 or TRBD2 (5 bases each). The CDR3 consists of 14 residues. CDR1 MNHEY and CDR2 SMNVEV come from the germline V gene (reference sequence). V was cut by 2 bases and J by 2 bases, with 8 bases left in between. The CDR3 spells CASSLGGYTDTQYF. CDR3 sequence (DNA): TGTGCCAGCAGTTTAGGGGGTTACACAGATACGCAGTATTTT.

Only a few counts were recorded for this clone. The gene calls are TRBV7-9 and TRBJ1-1, with D possibly being TRBD1 (6 bases). Germline CDR1 reads SEHNR; CDR2 reads FQNEAQ (reference sequence). This CDR3 has 15 amino acids. Trimming shortened V by 5 bases and J by 4 bases, and 17 bases separated the two germline ends. In DNA form, the CDR3 reads TGTGCCAGCAGCGCTCCATTGGACAGACGCACTGAAGCTTTCTTT. Translated: CASSAPLDRRTEAFF.

This chain joins TRBV7-9 and TRBJ1-2; D remains ambiguous. The CDR3 consists of 12 residues. Between the trimmed V and J ends, which lost 3 bases and 4 bases, there was a span of 6 bases. The germline gives CDR1 SEHNR, CDR2 FQNEAQ (reference sequence). Here the CDR3 reads CASSFQLYGYTF. CDR3 bases: TGTGCCAGCAGCTTTCAGCTCTATGGCTACACCTTC.

This chain uses TRBV4-1 with TRBJ2-7, with 7 bases fitting TRBD2. The germline V gene encodes CDR1 MGHRA and CDR2 YSYEKL. V lost 2 bases, J lost 1 base, and 8 bases stayed unmatched. This CDR3 spans 16 amino acids. Here the CDR3 reads CASSQNWGGLSYEQYF. The CDR3 DNA sequence: TGCGCCAGCAGCCAAAATTGGGGGGGATTGTCCTACGAGCAGTACTTC.